The present entry profiles one T cell receptor (beta chain) with its context. This entry is derived from a study of shared clonotypes between healthy human individuals. J lost 2 bases, V lost 5 bases, and 9 bases had no gene match. The CDR3 runs to 17 residues. Germline-derived CDR1 and CDR2 are SGHTA and FQGTGA. Produced via immunoSEQ multiplex PCR; TCRdb's table is partial and in-frame only. The sample records over 2 million clones, 92% being singletons. This chain uses TRBV7-3 with TRBJ2-3, with TRBD2 matching over 11 bases. This sequence was found in a man between 18 and 35 years old in good health. Some clones in this sample may be carry-over from other donors' samples. The sequenced material came from naive CD4+ T cells from PBMCs. Indicated subset: CD45RA+ positively selected. Here the CDR3 reads CASSQNGLAGTTDTQYF. In nucleotides, the CDR3 is TGTGCCAGCAGCCAAAATGGACTAGCGGGTACCACAGATACGCAGTATTTT.